This TCR beta chain was captured in a study of T cells in Graves' hyperthyroidism and ophthalmopathy. This clonotype has only a few counts. Regions amplified from RNA transcripts were the TCR beta CDR3 regions. RT-PCR in the first round (using the HTBI primer set) targeted the TCR CDR3. TCRdb itself ran the multiplex PCR reads through MiXCR, one entry per CDR3 protein. Of about 350,000 distinct CDR3 sequences in the sample, around 18% were seen once. Trimming removed 5 bases at V and 5 bases at J, with 10 bases between. Germline lookup yields CDR1 MDHEN and CDR2 SYDVKM. This CDR3 comprises 14 residues.

The sequence derives from a woman aged 35 to 49 with Graves' ophthalmopathy. The sequenced sample consisted of blood. The chain couples TRBV28 to TRBJ1-6; no reliable D call. Here the CDR3 reads CASSRNSNNSPLHF. The CDR3 DNA reads TGTGCCAGCAGTCGGAACAGCAATAATTCACCCCTCCACTTT. Combining the CDR3 with reference TRBV28 and TRBJ1-6 gives the whole variable domain DVKVTQSSRYLVKRTGEKVFLECVQDMDHENMFWYRQDPGLGLRLIYFSYDVKMKEKGDIPEGYSVSREKKERFSLILESASTNQTSMYLCASSRNSNNSPLHFGNGTRLTVT.